The T cell receptor beta chain under discussion was sequenced for a study of early T cells in non-severe SARS-CoV-2 infection. At the level of the study: Sequencing used unsorted whole-blood bulk RNA, so chains lack pairing. Study results and caveats: In VDJdb matching, anti-spike CD8 responses were favored while private and CD4 specificities went missing.

The germline CDR1 and CDR2 sequences are MGHDK and SYGVNS. Trimming removed 1 base at V and 4 bases at J, with 13 bases between. CDR3 length: 15 residues. This clonotype turned up a few times. The antigen remains unidentified. The TCR library protocol was used to attach unique molecular identifiers. These identifiers were attached to individual cDNA molecules. A single record per CDR3 protein comes from TCRdb applying MiXCR to the 5' RACE reads. Of some 54,000 distinct CDR3 sequences in the sample, roughly 9.7% were seen once. The sequenced sample consisted of whole blood. The chain uses TRBV25-1 and TRBJ2-5; D might be TRBD1 (5 bases). This sequence originates from an adult who was a healthcare worker with PCR-confirmed SARS-CoV-2 infection or an uninfected control (not recorded which). As DNA, the CDR3 is TGTGCCAGCAGTGAATGGGGCCAGGGATTAGAGACCCAGTACTTC. This sequence encodes CASSEWGQGLETQYF. The full variable domain, rest sourced from reference TRBV25-1 and TRBJ2-5, is EADIYQTPRYLVIGTGKKITLECSQTMGHDKMYWYQQDPGMELHLIHYSYGVNSTEKGDLSSESTVSRIRTEHFPLTLESARPSHTSQYLCASSEWGQGLETQYFGPGTRLLVL.